Shown below are 13 T cell receptor beta chains from a single sample sequenced in a study of shared clonotypes between healthy human individuals. Assay: immunoSEQ multiplex PCR; the TCRdb copy retains only in-frame clones and omits some. The data hold 600,000 to 750,000 clones, with 72% observed a single time. The material sequenced was memory CD4+ T cells sorted from blood. Subset noted: CD45RA-negative fraction. These receptors originate from a woman under 40 in good health.

The chain couples TRBV11-2 to TRBJ1-2, with D uncertain. The CDR3 loop spans 13 amino acids. Germline V gene data show CDR1 as SGHAT and CDR2 as FQNNGV. V gave up 1 base and J gave up 2 bases, with 5 bases separating them. The CDR3 nucleotides read TGTGCCAGCAGCTTAGGGGAGAACTATGGCTACACCTTC. Residues: CASSLGENYGYTF.

The CDR3 sequence: CASSSGTSGTNEQFF. The CDR3 DNA is TGCGCCAGCAGCTCGGGGACTAGCGGGACGAATGAGCAGTTCTTC. This sequence joins TRBV5-1 and TRBJ2-1; 13 nucleotides agree with TRBD2. The CDR3 contains 15 residues. V dropped 3 bases and J dropped 7; count of bases not matched to a gene: 4. Germline V gene lookup returns CDR1 SGHRS and CDR2 YFSETQ.

The table lists this clone with a few counts. The rearrangement uses TRBV10-3 and TRBJ2-2; TRBD2 aligns across 8 bases. The CDR3 extends over 16 amino acids. V was pared by 6 bases and J by 7 bases, with 13 bases of the junction left unmatched. Per germline, CDR1 ENHRY and CDR2 SYGVKD. CDR3 loop: CAIRGDPGLEVGELFF. Written as DNA, the CDR3 is TGTGCCATCAGGGGAGATCCGGGACTAGAGGTCGGGGAGCTGTTTTTT.

With respect to this clone: The sample contains more than one DNA sequence encoding this CDR3. The chain has TRBV5-1 and TRBJ2-3; 9 positions agree with TRBD2. Germline V gene lookup returns CDR1 SGHRS and CDR2 YFSETQ. This CDR3 is built from 14 residues. V was pared by 4 bases and J by 1 base, with 1 base of the junction left unmatched. The CDR3 DNA reads as TGCGCCAGCAGCATAGCGGGAGGCACAGATACGCAGTATTTT. Translation: CASSIAGGTDTQYF.

This clone turned up a few times. The genes are TRBV9 and TRBJ2-7; D may match TRBD1 or TRBD2 (5 bases each). The CDR3 runs to 13 residues. Trimming pared 10 bases from V and 2 bases from J, leaving 16 bases between. Germline V gene lookup returns CDR1 SGDLS and CDR2 YYNGEE. CDR3 sequence (DNA): TGTGCCGGCGAATGGGGGAATACCTACGAGCAGTACTTC. This codes for CAGEWGNTYEQYF.

The V and J genes are TRBV15 and TRBJ1-5, with a possible D match to TRBD1 (6 bases). Trimming cost V 4 bases and J 2 bases, with 12 bases left between them. Germline CDR1 and CDR2: LNHNV and YYDKDF (reference sequence). This CDR3 is 15 amino acids long. CDR3 bases: TGTGCCACCAGCAATGCAGGGGTGGGCAATCAGCCCCAGCATTTT. Translated: CATSNAGVGNQPQHF.

The chain has TRBV5-1 and TRBJ2-7; perhaps TRBD2 as D (6 bases). Germline lookup yields CDR1 SGHRS and CDR2 YFSETQ. Trimming cost V 3 bases and J 6 bases, with 31 bases left between them. CDR3 length: 19 amino acids. The CDR3 DNA is TGCGCCAGCAGCTCGGGGCTCGGGGGTCTCCCTCGTAGGTCTGGCGAGCAGTACTTC. Translating it yields CASSSGLGGLPRRSGEQYF.

The chain joins TRBV11-3 to TRBJ2-1, with 10 bases identical to TRBD1. The V gene's germline CDR1 is SGHNT and CDR2 YENEEA. V trimming: 2 bases; J trimming: 1 base; junction bases outside the gene matches: 5. The CDR3 runs to 17 residues. CDR3 sequence reads: CASSLTLGQGSYNEQFF. CDR3 nucleotides: TGTGCCAGCAGCTTAACTTTGGGACAGGGGTCCTACAATGAGCAGTTCTTC.

This clone was counted many times. The V gene is TRBV5-4, the J gene TRBJ1-1; TRBD1 aligns across 7 bases. V lost 2 bases and J lost 6; bases outside the gene matches: 7. This CDR3 comprises 14 residues. Germline-derived CDR1 and CDR2 are SGHNT and YYREEE (reference sequence). Here the CDR3 DNA reads TGTGCCAGCAGCTTAAGGGGGCAGTACCCTGAAGCTTTCTTT. Protein: CASSLRGQYPEAFF. Complete variable domain (other parts from reference TRBV5-4 and TRBJ1-1): ETGVTQSPTHLIKTRGQQVTLRCSSQSGHNTVSWYQQALGQGPQFIFQYYREEENGRGNFPPRFSGLQFPNYSSELNVNALELDDSALYLCASSLRGQYPEAFFGQGTRLTVV.

This chain connects TRBV7-2 to TRBJ1-2, with D maybe TRBD1 (6 bases). Germline-derived CDR1 and CDR2 are SGHTA and FQGNSA. V lost 6 bases to trimming and J lost 5 bases, with 10 bases between them. This CDR3 contains 12 residues. CDR3 in DNA: TGTGCCAGCAGTCCCACAGGGTATGGCTACACCTTC. Residues: CASSPTGYGYTF.

The chain couples TRBV25-1 to TRBJ2-4; perhaps TRBD1 as D (6 bases). Trimming removed 6 bases at V and 5 bases at J, with 14 bases between. Germline V gene lookup returns CDR1 MGHDK and CDR2 SYGVNS. The CDR3 is 14 amino acids. CDR3 sequence reads: CASSQGHEENIQYF. The CDR3, as DNA: TGTGCCAGCAGCCAGGGGCACGAAGAAAACATTCAGTACTTC.

This chain connects TRBV30 to TRBJ1-4; D is unresolved. There are 13 residues in the CDR3. Germline V gene lookup returns CDR1 GTSNPN and CDR2 SVGIG (reference sequence). V lost 0 bases and J lost 4, with 6 bases in between. CDR3 sequence reads: CAWSVRLNEKLFF. For the CDR3, the DNA is TGTGCCTGGAGTGTACGCCTTAATGAAAAACTGTTTTTT.

The chain recombines TRBV20-1 with TRBJ2-1; D is unclear. CDR1 is DFQATT and CDR2 is SNEGSKA in the germline V gene (reference sequence). The V end lost 3 bases, the J end lost 8 bases, and 8 bases lay between the germline ends. CDR3 size: 11 residues. CDR3 region: CSASRTDEQFF. The CDR3 DNA follows: TGCAGTGCTAGCCGTACCGATGAGCAGTTCTTC.